The 12 T cell receptor beta chains listed next were all sequenced from one sample in a study of Graves' ophthalmopathy and Graves' hyperthyroidism. Amplification from RNA transcripts yielded the TCR beta CDR3 regions. Amplification began with first-round RT-PCR using HTBI primers, then second-round multiplex PCR was performed. Via MiXCR, TCRdb re-called the multiplex PCR reads, giving one row per CDR3 protein. The table records roughly 300,000 distinct CDR3 sequences, 15% to 20% of them present only once. Sequencing used peripheral blood. Receptors originate from an adult man with Graves' ophthalmopathy.

With respect to this clonotype: Since a much larger clone is just one base distant, this may be a read error. The rearrangement links TRBV5-4 to TRBJ1-5, with TRBD1 matching 9 bases. From germline, CDR1 is SGHNT and CDR2 YYREEE (reference sequence). The V segment lost 7 bases and the J segment 7 bases; nucleotides outside the gene matches: 21. This CDR3 spans 18 amino acids. The CDR3 protein is CASGWVMGTGPMSQPQHF. DNA of the CDR3: TGTGCCAGCGGCTGGGTGATGGGGACAGGGCCGATGTCGCAGCCCCAGCATTTT.

The chain uses TRBV15 and TRBJ1-5; weak D call: TRBD1 (5 bases). Trimming removed 9 bases from V and 3 bases from J, with 18 bases in between. The CDR3 totals 15 residues. In germline, CDR1 is LNHNV, CDR2 YYDKDF (reference sequence). CDR3 amino acids: CATKRERGVNQPQHF. The CDR3 DNA is TGTGCCACTAAACGTGAAAGGGGCGTCAATCAGCCCCAGCATTTT.

The chain joins TRBV12-5 to TRBJ2-1, with 7 positions matching TRBD2. V lost 4 bases, J lost 6 bases, and 15 bases stayed unmatched. Germline CDR1 reads LGHNT; CDR2 reads FRNRAP. The CDR3 length is 17 residues. CDR3 in DNA: TGTGCTAGTGGTTCCCAGGTCGGGGGGAGGGCAGTCAATGAGCAGTTCTTC. Translation gives CASGSQVGGRAVNEQFF.

Comment on this clonotype: A much bigger clone sits one base away, suggesting this may be a read error. The J gene is TRBJ2-7, the V gene TRBV5-1, with 7 bases fitting TRBD2. The CDR3 extends over 15 amino acids. Germline CDR1 and CDR2: SGHRS and YFSETQ. After removal of 5 bases from V and 0 bases from J, the junction contained 8 bases not matched to a gene. CDR3: CASSYGTIYSYEQYF. Written as DNA, the CDR3 is TGCGCCAGCAGTTATGGGACTATCTACTCCTACGAGCAGTACTTC.

The V and J genes are TRBV13 and TRBJ2-7; TRBD1 matches 10 bases. The CDR3 is 15 amino acids. V trimming: 4 bases; J trimming: 2 bases; junction bases outside the gene matches: 5. Germline V gene lookup returns CDR1 PRHDT and CDR2 FYEKMQ (reference sequence). The CDR3 reads CASSSRDRGTYEQYF. The CDR3 coding sequence is TGTGCCAGCAGCTCCCGGGACAGGGGCACCTACGAGCAGTACTTC. The whole variable domain, filled in from reference TRBV13 and TRBJ2-7, reads AAGVIQSPRHLIKEKRETATLKCYPIPRHDTVYWYQQGPGQDPQFLISFYEKMQSDKGSIPDRFSAQQFSDYHSELNMSSLELGDSALYFCASSSRDRGTYEQYFGPGTRLTVT.

This clonotype was observed many times. The DNA for the CDR3 is TGTGCCAGCAGCCCCGACAGGGGGCTTCAGCCCCAGCATTTT. This codes for CASSPDRGLQPQHF. The chain links TRBV7-2 to TRBJ1-5, with 10 nucleotides matching TRBD1. The V gene end was trimmed by 5 bases and the J gene end by 6 bases; junction bases not matched to a gene: 4. This CDR3 region has 14 residues. Germline-derived CDR1 and CDR2 are SGHTA and FQGNSA.

As concerns this clonotype: Germline is not matched at one junction end, which may reflect a read error. J is TRBJ2-7 and V is TRBV7-7, with D unresolved. Per germline, CDR1 SSHAT and CDR2 FNYEAQ (reference sequence). The CDR3 has 13 residues. In DNA, the CDR3 is TGTGCTAGCAGCTTTACGGTCGGGTACGAGCAGTACTTC. This encodes CASSFTVGYEQYF.

This chain uses TRBV7-2 with TRBJ2-7; TRBD2 agrees at 11 bases. The CDR3 covers 17 residues. J gave up 0 bases and V 0 bases, and 4 bases lay outside the gene matches. Per germline, CDR1 SGHTA and CDR2 FQGNSA. The CDR3 coding sequence is TGTGCCAGCAGCTTAGCGCGACTAGCGGGGAGCTCCTACGAGCAGTACTTC. Encoded protein: CASSLARLAGSSYEQYF. Drawing the rest from reference TRBV7-2 and TRBJ2-7, the complete variable domain is GAGVSQSPSNKVTEKGKDVELRCDPISGHTALYWYRQSLGQGLEFLIYFQGNSAPDKSGLPSDRFSAERTGGSVSTLTIQRTQQEDSAVYLCASSLARLAGSSYEQYFGPGTRLTVT.

This sequence joins TRBV12-3 or TRBV12-4 and TRBJ2-5, with no clear D. This CDR3 is 16 amino acids long. Deletions cut 6 bases from V and 1 base from J, with 18 bases between. In DNA form, the CDR3 reads TGTGCCAGCAGCCCGCTGATAGTGGACGGCCAAGAGACCCAGTACTTC. Translation: CASSPLIVDGQETQYF.

The V and J genes are TRBV6-5 and TRBJ1-1, with 7 positions matching TRBD1. V lost 0 bases to trimming and J lost 1 base; unmatched junction nucleotides: 2. CDR3 length: 15 amino acids. Germline V lookup: CDR1 MNHEY, CDR2 SVGAGI. The CDR3 is CASSYSTGRNTEAFF. The CDR3 DNA follows: TGTGCCAGCAGTTACTCGACAGGGAGGAACACTGAAGCTTTCTTT.

Only a few counts were recorded for this clonotype. This chain connects TRBV12-3 or TRBV12-4 to TRBJ1-5; D is unresolved. The ends were cut back, 5 bases at V and 7 bases at J, with 12 bases in the middle. This CDR3 is built from 13 residues. CDR3 amino acids: CASSKRVGQPQHF. As DNA, the CDR3 is TGTGCCAGCAGTAAGCGGGTGGGGCAGCCCCAGCATTTT.

This clonotype was observed many times. The V gene is TRBV5-1, the J gene TRBJ1-2; D may be TRBD1 (6 bases). Germline values: CDR1 SGHRS, CDR2 YFSETQ. Trimming stripped 2 bases from V and 2 bases from J, with 10 bases between. This CDR3 has 14 amino acids. The CDR3 region is CASSLGQPNYGYTF. The CDR3 bases are TGCGCCAGCAGCTTAGGACAGCCCAACTATGGCTACACCTTC.